This T cell receptor beta chain originates from a study of blood T cell dynamics during melanoma immunotherapy. Study context: Metastatic melanoma patients received first-line pembrolizumab or nivolumab plus ipilimumab.

V shed 5 bases and J shed 6 bases, with 13 bases lying between them. In germline, CDR1 is SEHNR, CDR2 FQNEAQ (reference sequence). The CDR3 contains 14 residues. General study points: At W3, later disease-control patients showed bifurcated PBMC repertoire changes, unlike progressors. Whether repertoire-driving clones were melanoma-specific could not be determined.

Profiling relied on immunoSEQ multiplex PCR, and the TCRdb table lists in-frame clones only, not all of them. The table lists roughly 14,000 clones, just over 85% of them singletons. Described time point: pre-treatment baseline. About this clone: Its antigen remains unidentified.

The chain is built from TRBV7-9 and TRBJ2-2, with a possible D match to TRBD1 (7 bases). This TCR was sampled from a human donor with melanoma. Sequenced here: blood, sampled from a patient treated with checkpoint blockade. CDR3 protein: CASSPDREAGELFF. As DNA, the CDR3 is TGTGCCAGCAGCCCCGACAGGGAGGCCGGGGAGCTGTTTTTT.